The TCR beta chain described here comes from a study of T cell clonality in common variable immunodeficiency. This CDR3 has 15 residues. V lost 5 bases to trimming and J lost 1 base, with 12 bases between them. Germline V gene lookup returns CDR1 SEHNR and CDR2 FQNEAQ (reference sequence). General study findings and limits: In common variable immunodeficiency, TCR beta chains reportedly carried fewer deletions and N-nucleotide insertions.

The data were produced by immunoSEQ multiplex PCR, yet TCRdb's version contains in-frame clones alone and is incomplete. Singletons are absent from the sample, which has about 33,000 clones. This clone was observed a few times. What it binds is not known. The read finishes 3 residues shy of the CDR3 end, and the germline J gene is used to complete it. Sequences were obtained from peripheral blood mononuclear cells. The sequence came from a human donor with common variable immunodeficiency. The V gene is TRBV7-9, the J gene TRBJ2-4; D is unclear. CDR3 bases read: TGTGCCAGCAGCCGCAGTCCATCTGCCAAAAACATT. Translating gives CASSRSPSAKNI. The entire CDR3 protein reads CASSRSPSAKNIQYF.